What follows describes a single T cell receptor beta chain. Antigen unknown. This entry is derived from a study of vaccination and CD4 T cells after COVID-19. Study-level information: Two mRNA vaccine doses were given, either BNT162b2 or mRNA-1273. The authors used overlapping spike peptides from SARS-CoV-2, HCoV-NL63, HCoV-OC43 and HCoV-229E to stimulate cells. Cultures designated as controls were supplied with a CEFX pool, an HIV-1 Nef pool, or no peptide. Regarding the study as a whole: Although the median of SARS-CoV-2-reactive clonotypes rose from roughly 21 to 40, the change was not significant.

CD4+ T cells that had been cultured provided DNA sequenced with the Oncomine TCR Beta short-read assay. TCRdb fed the PCR reads into MiXCR, producing one record per CDR3 protein. The sample includes around 8,100 distinct CDR3 sequences, roughly three fifths of them seen just once. Treatment denoted: roughly 10-day PBMC culture with coronavirus spike peptide pools or control peptides (ViraFEST assay). This sequence originates from a human donor who had recovered from COVID-19. The sequenced sample consisted of CD4+ T cells from blood, cultured in vitro.

The CDR3 sequence is CASSLEYGEQYF. CDR3 in DNA: TGTGCCAGCAGCTTAGAGTACGGGGAGCAGTACTTC. The rearrangement joins TRBV7-6 to TRBJ2-7; D not resolved. Looked up from germline, CDR1 is SGHVS and CDR2 is FNYEAQ. CDR3 size: 12 residues. V was cut by 1 base and J by 7 bases, with 8 bases left in between. Variable domain in full (rest from reference TRBV7-6 and TRBJ2-7): GAGVSQSPRYKVTKRGQDVALRCDPISGHVSLYWYRQALGQGPEFLTYFNYEAQQDKSGLPNDRFSAERPEGSISTLTIQRTEQRDSAMYRCASSLEYGEQYFGPGTRLTVT.